The present entry profiles one TCR beta chain with its context. This sample was taken from a study of blood T cell repertoires in COVID-19. Study-wide background: The United States, Italy and Spain supplied acute and convalescent COVID-19 samples. The cDNA or gDNA used as material had been derived from T cells, B-cell-depleted T cells, or PBMCs.

The CDR3 has 13 amino acids. V was trimmed by 6 bases and J by 5 bases, leaving 13 bases between them. In germline, CDR1 is SNHLY, CDR2 FYNNEI. Methods used by the authors: Quantification of nucleated cells was approximated via reference gene primer amplification. Libraries were prepared by immunoSEQ multiplex PCR; TCRdb keeps only in-frame clonotypes and omits some of them. V, J and clone size were drawn from that table, and D and trimming were deduced from the DNA. Among some 100,000 clones, about 89% were seen once, and the ten largest hold approximately 10%. This receptor was taken from a man aged 50 to 59 with acute or convalescent COVID-19. The sequenced sample was peripheral blood. This chain uses TRBV2 with TRBJ1-2, with TRBD1 as a possible D gene (5 bases). The CDR3 loop is CASSPTVKYGYTF. CDR3 nucleotide sequence: TGTGCCAGCAGCCCGACAGTAAAATATGGCTACACCTTC.